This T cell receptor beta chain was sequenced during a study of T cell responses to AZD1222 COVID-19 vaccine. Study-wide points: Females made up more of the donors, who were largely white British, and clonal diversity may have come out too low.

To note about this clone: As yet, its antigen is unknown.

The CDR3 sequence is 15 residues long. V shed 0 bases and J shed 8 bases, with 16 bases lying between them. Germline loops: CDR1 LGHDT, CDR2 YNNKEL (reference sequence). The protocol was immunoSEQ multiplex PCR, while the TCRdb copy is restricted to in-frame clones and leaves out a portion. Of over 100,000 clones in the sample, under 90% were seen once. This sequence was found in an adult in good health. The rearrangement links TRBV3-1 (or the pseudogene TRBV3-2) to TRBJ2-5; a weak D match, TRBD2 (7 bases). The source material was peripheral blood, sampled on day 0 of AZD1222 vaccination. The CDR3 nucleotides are TGTGCCAGCAGCCAAGAATATAATCGGGGGGCCACCCAGTACTTC. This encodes CASSQEYNRGATQYF.